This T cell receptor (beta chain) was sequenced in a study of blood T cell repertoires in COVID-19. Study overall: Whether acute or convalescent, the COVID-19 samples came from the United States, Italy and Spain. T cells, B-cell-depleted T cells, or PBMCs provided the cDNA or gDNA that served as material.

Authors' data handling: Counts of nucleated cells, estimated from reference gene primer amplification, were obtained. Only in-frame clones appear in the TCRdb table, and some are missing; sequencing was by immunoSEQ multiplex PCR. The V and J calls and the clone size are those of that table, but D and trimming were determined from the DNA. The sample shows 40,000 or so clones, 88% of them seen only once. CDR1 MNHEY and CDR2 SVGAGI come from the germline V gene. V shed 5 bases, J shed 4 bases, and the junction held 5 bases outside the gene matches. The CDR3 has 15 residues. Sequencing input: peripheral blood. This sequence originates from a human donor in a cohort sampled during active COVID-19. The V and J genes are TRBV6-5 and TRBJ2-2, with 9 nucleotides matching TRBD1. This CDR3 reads CASSKRTGVTGELFF. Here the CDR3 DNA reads TGTGCCAGCAGTAAAAGGACAGGGGTCACCGGGGAGCTGTTTTTT.